This T cell receptor (beta chain) was observed in a study of blood T cell repertoires in COVID-19. Looking at the study overall: COVID-19 samples from acute and convalescent phases originated in the United States, Italy and Spain. T cells, B-cell-depleted T cells, or PBMCs provided the cDNA or gDNA that served as material.

This CDR3 is 16 amino acids long. Germline assignment: CDR1 MNHEY and CDR2 SMNVEV (reference sequence). The ends were cut back, 5 bases at V and 2 bases at J, with 17 bases in the middle. Per the original data handling: Amplification with reference gene primers provided the estimates of nucleated cell counts. The repertoire was sequenced with immunoSEQ multiplex PCR; TCRdb's copy has only in-frame clones and lacks some. V and J calls plus clone size are reproduced from that table; the DNA served to infer D and trimming. The sample records around 100,000 clones, 80% to 95% being singletons. The rearrangement joins TRBV27 to TRBJ2-3; D may be TRBD1 (7 bases). The receptor comes from a human donor with active COVID-19. The donor label of this sample is uncertain. The sample comprised peripheral blood. For the CDR3, the DNA is TGTGCCAGCAGTCTGGAGCAGGGGGGATCCACAGATACGCAGTATTTT. The encoded protein is CASSLEQGGSTDTQYF.